Below, 32 T cell receptor beta chains from the same sample are listed, as sequenced in a study of blood T cell repertoires in COVID-19. The assay was immunoSEQ multiplex PCR, and TCRdb's table has in-frame clones only and misses some. The sample shows fewer than 90,000 clones, over 75% of them seen only once. Input material: peripheral blood. All receptors come from a man aged 45-65 years with acute or convalescent COVID-19.

The chain carries TRBV29-1 and TRBJ2-1; TRBD2 might be the D (6 bases). CDR1 is SQVTM and CDR2 is ANQGSEA in the germline V gene. The V end lost 6 bases, the J end lost 0 bases, and 12 bases lay between the germline ends. This CDR3 has 14 residues. CDR3 loop: CSVARESSYNEQFF. In DNA form, the CDR3 reads TGCAGCGTAGCCCGGGAGAGCTCCTACAATGAGCAGTTCTTC.

V usage is TRBV5-5 and J usage is TRBJ2-5; 11 bases line up with TRBD1. V was pared by 4 bases and J by 4 bases, with 3 bases of the junction left unmatched. This CDR3 comprises 14 residues. Germline V gene sequence: CDR1 SGHKS, CDR2 YYEKEE (reference sequence). The CDR3 coding sequence is TGTGCCAGCAGCAGGGGGACAGGGGGAGAGACCCAGTACTTC. Encoded protein: CASSRGTGGETQYF.

The J gene is TRBJ2-2, the V gene TRBV12-3 or TRBV12-4; 7 positions match TRBD2. V lost 6 bases to trimming and J lost 6 bases; unmatched junction nucleotides: 4. The CDR3 is 13 amino acids. Here the CDR3 reads CASRYRGAGELFF. The CDR3 region has the DNA TGTGCCAGCAGGTACCGGGGGGCCGGGGAGCTGTTTTTT.

This clone was observed a few times. The chain carries TRBV7-2 and TRBJ1-4; weak D call: TRBD1 (5 bases). V was cut by 8 bases and J by 5 bases, with 18 bases left in between. The CDR3 extends over 15 amino acids. Germline lookup yields CDR1 SGHTA and CDR2 FQGNSA. The CDR3 DNA follows: TGTGCCAGCCGATCGGATTGGGCAGGGAATGAAAAACTGTTTTTT. This gives the protein CASRSDWAGNEKLFF.

The V and J genes are TRBV2 and TRBJ2-5, with 12 bases identical to TRBD2. This CDR3 has 16 amino acids. V dropped 7 bases and J dropped 2; count of bases not matched to a gene: 8. Looked up from germline, CDR1 is SNHLY and CDR2 is FYNNEI. The CDR3 nucleotides are TGTGCCAGCATTCCGACTGGACTAGCGGGGCAAGAGACCCAGTACTTC. This encodes CASIPTGLAGQETQYF.

The rearrangement joins TRBV7-9 to TRBJ2-3; 9 nucleotides match TRBD2. Germline V gives CDR1 SEHNR, CDR2 FQNEAQ (reference sequence). The trim removed 6 bases at V and 1 base at J, leaving 2 bases unmatched. The CDR3 length is 14 residues. CDR3 sequence (DNA): TGTGCCAGCAGTCCTAGCGGGGGCACAGATACGCAGTATTTT. As protein: CASSPSGGTDTQYF.

The chain is built from TRBV19 and TRBJ1-2; D is perhaps TRBD1 (6 bases). CDR3 length: 13 residues. V was shortened by 8 bases and J by 4 bases, with 14 bases between the two germline ends. Germline lookup yields CDR1 LNHDA and CDR2 SQIVND (reference sequence). This chain's CDR3 is CASQTGGFYGYTF. CDR3 bases: TGTGCCAGTCAGACAGGAGGATTCTATGGCTACACCTTC.

The chain couples TRBV30 to TRBJ1-5; D uncertain. Trimming took off 0 bases at V and 2 bases at J, with 11 bases between the two ends. CDR3 length: 15 residues. The germline V gene has CDR1 GTSNPN and CDR2 SVGIG (reference sequence). The CDR3 nucleotides read TGTGCCTGGAGTGTAGGCGGGAGAGGCAATCAGCCCCAGCATTTT. Translated, it gives CAWSVGGRGNQPQHF.

The gene calls are TRBV6-2 or TRBV6-3 and TRBJ1-2; possible D gene TRBD1, 5 bases. The V and J ends lost 4 bases and 8 bases respectively, with 14 bases between them. The length of the CDR3 is 13 residues. From germline, CDR1 is MNHEY and CDR2 SVGEGT. The CDR3 loop is CASSSGEVTGYTF. CDR3 in DNA: TGTGCCAGCAGTTCGGGGGAGGTAACCGGCTACACCTTC.

The chain recombines TRBV9 with TRBJ2-5, with a possible D match to TRBD2 (5 bases). Trimming cost V 0 bases and J 5 bases, with 11 bases left between them. Germline CDR1 SGDLS, CDR2 YYNGEE. The CDR3 runs 14 residues. The CDR3 region has the DNA TGTGCCAGCAGCGTAGAACTAGTCGGCGAGACCCAGTACTTC. It yields the protein CASSVELVGETQYF. Full variable domain (rest looked up from reference TRBV9 and TRBJ2-5): DSGVTQTPKHLITATGQRVTLRCSPRSGDLSVYWYQQSLDQGLQFLIQYYNGEERAKGNILERFSAQQFPDLHSELNLSSLELGDSALYFCASSVELVGETQYFGPGTRLLVL.

This chain connects TRBV27 to TRBJ2-1, with TRBD2 identical over 11 bases. Germline V gives CDR1 MNHEY, CDR2 SMNVEV (reference sequence). The V gene end was trimmed by 7 bases and the J gene end by 6 bases; junction bases not matched to a gene: 11. The CDR3 contains 16 residues. The CDR3 coding sequence is TGTGCCAGCATGCCCATACGTACTAGCGGGAGCAATGAGCAGTTCTTC. Protein sequence: CASMPIRTSGSNEQFF.

The chain links TRBV7-3 to TRBJ2-2, with D possibly matching TRBD2 (6 bases). Trimming cost V 4 bases and J 2 bases, with 14 bases left between them. Germline-derived CDR1 and CDR2 are SGHTA and FQGTGA. The CDR3 runs 16 residues. The DNA of the CDR3 is TGTGCCAGCAGCTCCTTGACGGGAGCCAACACCGGGGAGCTGTTTTTT. Protein product: CASSSLTGANTGELFF.

This chain connects TRBV11-2 to TRBJ2-7; a possible D gene is TRBD1 (5 bases). The V gene lost 5 bases and the J gene lost 0 bases, with 20 bases spanning the gap. The CDR3 covers 17 residues. Germline V gene data show CDR1 as SGHAT and CDR2 as FQNNGV. The DNA for the CDR3 is TGTGCCAGCAGCAAAAGGGGTGAGACAGCGAGCTCCTACGAGCAGTACTTC. Translation: CASSKRGETASSYEQYF.

The V call is TRBV18, the J call TRBJ1-1; a weak D match, TRBD1 (6 bases). The CDR3 is 14 residues long. Germline lookup yields CDR1 KGHSH and CDR2 LQKENI. V lost 3 bases and J lost 5, with 13 bases in between. The CDR3 DNA reads TGTGCCAGCTCACCTGACAGGTCGGGGACTGAAGCTTTCTTT. It translates to CASSPDRSGTEAFF.

V usage is TRBV4-2 and J usage is TRBJ2-1, with a tentative D call TRBD2 (5 bases). Germline CDR1 reads LGHNA; CDR2 reads YNFKEQ. The CDR3 runs to 17 residues. V shed 4 bases and J shed 0 bases, with 16 bases lying between them. The CDR3, as DNA: TGTGCCAGCAGCCGAGAAGTGGCTGGGAGCTCCTACAATGAGCAGTTCTTC. Residues: CASSREVAGSSYNEQFF.

The chain joins TRBV5-1 to TRBJ2-3; D is perhaps TRBD2 (6 bases). The V gene's germline CDR1 is SGHRS and CDR2 YFSETQ. Trimming pared 0 bases from V and 3 bases from J, leaving 11 bases between. This CDR3 comprises 15 residues. The CDR3 coding sequence is TGCGCCAGCAGCTTGGAAGCGCGGGGAACAGATACGCAGTATTTT. It translates to CASSLEARGTDTQYF.

In its sample, this clone was seen a few times. The chain uses TRBV4-1 and TRBJ2-1; 11 positions match TRBD2. This CDR3 is 16 amino acids long. Germline loops: CDR1 MGHRA, CDR2 YSYEKL. After removal of 4 bases from V and 7 bases from J, the junction contained 9 bases not matched to a gene. CDR3 in DNA: TGCGCCAGCAGCCCTTCTGGGACTAGCGGAAAGAATGAGCAGTTCTTC. Its protein product is CASSPSGTSGKNEQFF.

The J gene is TRBJ1-2, the V gene TRBV28; 9 bases fit TRBD1. CDR3 length: 14 residues. CDR1 and CDR2 from the germline V gene are MDHEN and SYDVKM. V was clipped by 6 bases and J by 7 bases; unmatched bases: 9. The CDR3 region has the DNA TGTGCCAGCAGAATAGACAGGGGGGTTAGTGGCTACACCTTC. Protein product: CASRIDRGVSGYTF.

The rearrangement links TRBV7-3 to TRBJ1-2; 9 positions agree with TRBD1. Germline lookup yields CDR1 SGHTA and CDR2 FQGTGA. With 4 bases clipped from V and 8 bases from J, the junction kept 8 bases outside the gene matches. The CDR3 is 14 residues long. The CDR3 DNA reads TGTGCCAGCAGCTCCGACAGGGGGAGTAGGGGCTACACCTTC. Translation gives CASSSDRGSRGYTF.

V gene TRBV6-5 combines with J gene TRBJ2-3; tentatively, D is TRBD2 (5 bases). The CDR3 extends over 15 amino acids. Germline V gene data show CDR1 as MNHEY and CDR2 as SVGAGI. V lost 0 bases and J 4 bases, leaving 11 bases between the germline ends. CDR3 DNA: TGTGCCAGCAGTTACTCTCCTAGCTCGGCAGATACGCAGTATTTT. Amino acid sequence: CASSYSPSSADTQYF.

The chain is built from TRBV6-2 or TRBV6-3 and TRBJ2-3; D might be TRBD2 (6 bases). CDR3 length: 15 residues. CDR1 and CDR2 (germline): MNHEY, SVGEGT. V was trimmed by 5 bases and J by 4 bases, leaving 16 bases between them. CDR3 sequence reads: CASSPQKGGADTQYF. For the CDR3, the DNA is TGTGCCAGCAGTCCCCAGAAGGGCGGGGCAGATACGCAGTATTTT.

This chain uses TRBV28 with TRBJ1-5; possibly TRBD1 for D (6 bases). The V end lost 8 bases, the J end lost 4 bases, and 15 bases lay between the germline ends. The CDR3 runs to 14 residues. The germline gives CDR1 MDHEN, CDR2 SYDVKM. The CDR3 sequence is CASANPDRNQPQHF. The CDR3 DNA sequence: TGTGCCAGCGCTAACCCCGACAGGAATCAGCCCCAGCATTTT.

This chain links TRBV19 with TRBJ1-6; 7 nucleotides line up with TRBD1. V was clipped by 5 bases and J by 8 bases; unmatched bases: 12. Germline-derived CDR1 and CDR2 are LNHDA and SQIVND (reference sequence). This CDR3 region has 16 residues. This CDR3 is CASSDLAGQYYSPLHF. The CDR3 region has the DNA TGTGCCAGTAGTGATTTGGCGGGACAGTACTATTCACCCCTCCACTTT.

The chain carries TRBV5-5 and TRBJ1-5; 8 positions match TRBD1. CDR3 length: 16 residues. Germline V CDR1 and CDR2: SGHKS, YYEKEE (reference sequence). V dropped 0 bases and J dropped 0; count of bases not matched to a gene: 2. In DNA, the CDR3 is TGTGCCAGCAGCTTGGTTGGACAGGGTAGCAATCAGCCCCAGCATTTT. Translating gives CASSLVGQGSNQPQHF. Based on the CDR3 plus reference TRBV5-5 and TRBJ1-5, the full variable domain is DAGVTQSPTHLIKTRGQQVTLRCSPISGHKSVSWYQQVLGQGPQFIFQYYEKEERGRGNFPDRFSARQFPNYSSELNVNALLLGDSALYLCASSLVGQGSNQPQHFGDGTRLSIL.

J is TRBJ1-6 and V is TRBV7-2; 8 bases are shared with TRBD1. This CDR3 contains 16 residues. The V segment lost 1 base and the J segment 6 bases; nucleotides outside the gene matches: 5. Germline V CDR1 and CDR2: SGHTA, FQGNSA. The CDR3 sequence is CASSLERTGSNSPLHF. The DNA for the CDR3 is TGTGCCAGCAGCTTAGAGCGGACAGGGTCTAATTCACCCCTCCACTTT.

The chain carries TRBV2 and TRBJ2-2; D is perhaps TRBD1 (6 bases). This CDR3 contains 14 residues. CDR1 and CDR2 (germline): SNHLY, FYNNEI. V was pared by 5 bases and J by 4 bases, with 11 bases between. DNA of the CDR3: TGTGCCAGCAGTAAGAGCAGGGGCACCGGGGAGCTGTTTTTT. Translation gives CASSKSRGTGELFF.

The genes are TRBV7-2 and TRBJ1-4, with 7 bases lining up with TRBD1. The V gene end was trimmed by 5 bases and the J gene end by 3 bases; junction bases not matched to a gene: 6. The CDR3 length is 15 residues. Germline V gene data show CDR1 as SGHTA and CDR2 as FQGNSA. In nucleotides, the CDR3 is TGTGCCAGCAGCCCAGGGGGGTCGGCTAATGAAAAACTGTTTTTT. This translates into CASSPGGSANEKLFF. The whole variable domain, remainder taken from reference TRBV7-2 and TRBJ1-4, is GAGVSQSPSNKVTEKGKDVELRCDPISGHTALYWYRQSLGQGLEFLIYFQGNSAPDKSGLPSDRFSAERTGGSVSTLTIQRTQQEDSAVYLCASSPGGSANEKLFFGSGTQLSVL.

The chain carries TRBV5-8 and TRBJ2-7, with TRBD2 identical over 7 bases. Germline trimming cut 3 bases from V and 4 bases from J; bases unmatched to any gene: 7. Looked up from germline, CDR1 is SGHTS and CDR2 is YDEGEE. This CDR3 is built from 14 residues. CDR3 DNA sequence: TGTGCCAGCAGCTCAACGTCGGGAGGATACGAGCAGTACTTC. It specifies CASSSTSGGYEQYF.

V and J are TRBV6-2 or TRBV6-3 and TRBJ2-3; D not resolved. The CDR3 runs 16 residues. V shed 3 bases and J shed 1 base, with 14 bases lying between them. The germline CDR1 and CDR2 sequences are MNHEY and SVGEGT. The CDR3 nucleotides read TGTGCCAGCAGTTATATGACCGACCGGGGCACAGATACGCAGTATTTT. Encoded protein: CASSYMTDRGTDTQYF.

CDR3 region: CASSFTGTSGSYEQYF. The DNA of the CDR3 is TGTGCCAGCAGCTTCACCGGGACTAGCGGCTCCTACGAGCAGTACTTC. This chain joins TRBV9 and TRBJ2-7; 11 bases fit TRBD2. V trimming: 4 bases; J trimming: 0 bases; junction bases outside the gene matches: 6. There are 16 residues in the CDR3. CDR1 is SGDLS, CDR2 YYNGEE, per germline.

This chain connects TRBV27 to TRBJ2-1, with 7 bases that match TRBD2. Losses at the gene ends were 4 bases for V and 4 bases for J; bases not matched to a gene: 7. Per germline, CDR1 MNHEY and CDR2 SMNVEV (reference sequence). The CDR3 contains 15 residues. Written as DNA, the CDR3 is TGTGCCAGCAGTTCGGCCCTAGCGGTTTACAATGAGCAGTTCTTC. It encodes CASSSALAVYNEQFF.

V and J are TRBV10-3 and TRBJ1-5; D is perhaps TRBD1 (5 bases). The ends were cut back, 1 base at V and 4 bases at J, with 8 bases in the middle. The CDR3 runs 14 residues. Germline V gives CDR1 ENHRY, CDR2 SYGVKD. The CDR3 sequence: CAISEYGGNQPQHF. CDR3 DNA: TGTGCCATCAGTGAGTACGGGGGAAATCAGCCCCAGCATTTT.